The clone carrying this TCR beta chain was picked up many times. Its target is not known. V lost 11 bases to trimming and J lost 4 bases, with 20 bases between them. The CDR3 spans 15 residues. Germline V gene lookup returns CDR1 SGHAT and CDR2 FQNNGV. The entry originates in a study of regulatory T cells in long-lasting Graves disease. Background on the study: New Graves' disease cases had less than 3 months of antithyroid drugs.

Assembly of TCR beta libraries relied on iRepertoire HTBI primers together with Arm-PCR of CDR3 regions. Each CDR3 protein is one row after TCRdb ran MiXCR on the multiplex PCR reads. The sample carries hundreds of thousands of distinct CDR3 sequences, roughly 15% recorded once. Study-level findings and limits: It was in persistent disease that TRBV28, TRBJ1-2 and TRBJ2-5 were favored.

Time point denoted: newly diagnosed GD, antithyroid drugs for less than 3 months. PBMC-derived RNA was used for the TCR library. The authors drew patients from an endocrinology department in Xi'an, China. The sample also formed part of further work on T cells in Graves' hyperthyroidism and ophthalmopathy. According to that study: The study defined stable Graves' hyperthyroidism as no ophthalmopathy progression within 18 months.

This rearrangement joins TRBV11-2 to TRBJ2-2; D may match TRBD1 or TRBD2 (6 bases each). The TCR sequence derives from a woman in her twenties or thirties with Graves disease. The sample consisted of peripheral blood mononuclear cells (PBMCs), taken at new diagnosis, from a patient treated with antithyroid drugs. CDR3 in DNA: TGTGCCTACCGGGAGCGGAGGGGGATCACCGGGGAGCTGTTTTTT. Its protein product is CAYRERRGITGELFF.